This is a list of T cell receptor beta chains from one sample in a study of early T cells in non-severe SARS-CoV-2 infection. In TCRdb, the 5' RACE reads were re-called with MiXCR into one record per CDR3 protein. The sample holds about 76,000 distinct CDR3 sequences, roughly 12% seen once. Sequencing was carried out using whole blood. The receptors shown here come from an adult who was a healthcare worker with PCR-confirmed SARS-CoV-2 infection or an uninfected control (not recorded which). Both conserved end residues are part of each CDR3. A D gene is named only where the DNA matches it firmly. Expanded clones are given a class, and other clones once, few, many or no size at all.

v_call	d_call	clone_size	j_call	cdr3_nt	cdr3_aa
TRBV29-1	-	-	TRBJ2-7	TGCAGCGTGGGGGGTGGCGGGGACGTTGCCTACGAGCAGTACTTC	CSVGGGGDVAYEQYF
TRBV4-3	-	-	TRBJ2-5	TGCGCCAGCAGCCAAAACCGGGCCTTCCAAGAGACCCAGTACTTC	CASSQNRAFQETQYF
TRBV3-1	-	many	TRBJ2-7	TGTGCCAGCAGCCAAGTGGCAGCCGCGGGCGAGCAGTACTTC	CASSQVAAAGEQYF
TRBV20-1	TRBD1	-	TRBJ1-6	TGCAGTGCTAGTGGACAGGGGGCGTCACCCCTCCACTTT	CSASGQGASPLHF
TRBV3-1	TRBD1	few	TRBJ1-1	TGTGCCAGCAGAGCCCCGGGACAGGGGAACACTGAAGCTTTCTTT	CASRAPGQGNTEAFF
TRBV10-2	-	-	TRBJ2-5	TGCGCCAGCAGTGAGGGTAGCGTCCAAGAGACCCAGTACTTC	CASSEGSVQETQYF
TRBV21-1	-	-	TRBJ1-4	TGTGCCAGCAGCAAAGGGGCAGGGGAGGGTGAAAAACTGTTTTTT	CASSKGAGEGEKLFF
TRBV6-2/TRBV6-3	-	-	TRBJ2-1	TGTGCCAGCAGCGCGGACTTCGACAATGAGCAGTTCTTC	CASSADFDNEQFF
TRBV20-1	-	many	TRBJ2-3	TGCAGTGCCCCCGGACTCTCCGTCTTGGCAGATACGCAGTATTTT	CSAPGLSVLADTQYF
TRBV6-1	TRBD1	-	TRBJ1-1	TGTGCCAGCAGTACCTACAGGGGGGGGAACACTGAAGCTTTCTTT	CASSTYRGGNTEAFF
TRBV29-1	-	-	TRBJ2-7	TGCAGCGTTGTATCCTCCTACGAGCAGTACTTC	CSVVSSYEQYF
TRBV21-1	-	few	TRBJ2-3	TGTGCCAGCTGCCCGGGGGGGACAGGGGGCCTTGGGGCCACAGATACGCAGTATTTT	CASCPGGTGGLGATDTQYF
TRBV5-1	-	few	TRBJ1-1	TGCGCCAGCAGCTTGGCCAGGCCTGGCACTGAAGCTTTCTTT	CASSLARPGTEAFF
TRBV12-3/TRBV12-4	-	-	TRBJ2-7	TGTGCCAGCAGTTATACGGCTAGCTCCTACGAGCAGTACTTC	CASSYTASSYEQYF
TRBV30	-	many	TRBJ1-2	TGTGCCTGGAGTGTGTCCCGGGGCTACACCTTC	CAWSVSRGYTF
TRBV12-3/TRBV12-4	-	-	TRBJ2-5	TGTGCCAGCAGTTTAGTCACTATTCAAGAGACCCAGTACTTC	CASSLVTIQETQYF
TRBV7-3	-	-	TRBJ2-2	TGTGCCAGCAGCTTAAGAGTCGGGGAGCTGTTTTTT	CASSLRVGELFF
TRBV7-9	TRBD1	many	TRBJ2-2	TGTGCCAGCAGCTCGCAACCGGGACAGGGGAACACCGGGGAGCTGTTTTTT	CASSSQPGQGNTGELFF
TRBV10-3	TRBD1	-	TRBJ1-1	TGTGCCATCAGCCGACAGGGCTCTGCCACTGAAGCTTTCTTT	CAISRQGSATEAFF
TRBV12-3/TRBV12-4	-	many	TRBJ1-2	TGTGCCAGCAGTTTGGGGCATAACTATGGCTACACCTTC	CASSLGHNYGYTF
TRBV7-6	-	-	TRBJ1-6	TGTGCCAGCAGCCCCAAGGGGGGTAATTCACCCCTCCACTTT	CASSPKGGNSPLHF
TRBV6-1	-	few	TRBJ2-3	TGTGCCAGCAGTGAAGCTTCTCATGTCACAGATACGCAGTATTTT	CASSEASHVTDTQYF
TRBV14	-	many	TRBJ2-7	TGTGCCAGCAATGCAAGAAGACAGGTGGAGCAGTACTTC	CASNARRQVEQYF
TRBV18	-	many	TRBJ2-5	TGTGCCAGCTCGCGCAACTTTAAAGAGACCCAGTACTTC	CASSRNFKETQYF
TRBV9	-	few	TRBJ2-7	TGTGCCAGCAGCGCGGACAGAGATCACGAGCAGTACTTC	CASSADRDHEQYF
TRBV5-1	TRBD1	few	TRBJ1-2	TGCGCCAGCAGCCTGGGACAGGGGCCAGGTGTGGATGGCTACACCTTC	CASSLGQGPGVDGYTF
TRBV9	-	few	TRBJ1-1	TGTGCCAGCAGCCCCCGATCGACGGGGACTGAAGCTTTCTTT	CASSPRSTGTEAFF
TRBV12-5	-	few	TRBJ2-5	TGTGCTAGTGGCCCCGGGGAACAAGAGACCCAGTACTTC	CASGPGEQETQYF
TRBV7-8	TRBD1	-	TRBJ1-5	TGTGCCAGCAGCTTAGCAGGGGGCCCGCCTAGCAATCAGCCCCAGCATTTT	CASSLAGGPPSNQPQHF
TRBV10-3	-	-	TRBJ2-1	TGTGCCATCAGTGACGTTGCGGCTGGTACAAATGAGCAGTTCTTC	CAISDVAAGTNEQFF
TRBV27	TRBD1	many	TRBJ2-2	TGTGCCAGCAGTCCGACAGGGACCGGGGAGCTGTTTTTT	CASSPTGTGELFF
TRBV6-6	-	many	TRBJ1-4	TGTGCCAGCAGTTACCGGGGTAATGAAAAACTGTTTTTT	CASSYRGNEKLFF
TRBV30	-	few	TRBJ2-7	TGTGCCTGGGGGACACAGGAGGGGGCCGACTACGAGCAGTACTTC	CAWGTQEGADYEQYF
TRBV5-1	-	few	TRBJ1-1	TGCGCCAGCAGCTTGTTCGAGGCGAACACTGAAGCTTTCTTT	CASSLFEANTEAFF
TRBV4-1	-	few	TRBJ1-6	TGCGCCAGCAGCCATCCCAATTCACCCCTCCACTTT	CASSHPNSPLHF
TRBV3-1	-	-	TRBJ2-1	TGTGCCAGCAGCGCCGGGACTTTACTCTACAATGAGCAGTTCTTC	CASSAGTLLYNEQFF
TRBV3-1	-	many	TRBJ2-5	TGTGCCAGCAGCCAAGATTTAGCGGCGGGATCCGAGACCCAGTACTTC	CASSQDLAAGSETQYF
TRBV7-2	TRBD2	few	TRBJ2-5	TGTGCCAGCAGCAAGGGACTAGCGGGGATTCAAGAGACCCAGTACTTC	CASSKGLAGIQETQYF
TRBV12-3/TRBV12-4	TRBD1	few	TRBJ1-5	TGTGCCAGCAGTTTGGGGGGGGACAGGGGAATTCGGCTTCAGCCCCAGCATTTT	CASSLGGDRGIRLQPQHF
TRBV10-3	-	-	TRBJ2-5	TGTGCCGCCCAGCCGGGGGCTAGCCAAGAGACCCAGTACTTC	CAAQPGASQETQYF
TRBV6-1	TRBD2	-	TRBJ2-1	TGTGCCAGCAGTGAAAGGACTAGGGGCTACAATGAGCAGTTCTTC	CASSERTRGYNEQFF
TRBV12-3/TRBV12-4	-	many	TRBJ1-1	TGTGCCAGCAGACCTCATCTCCCGGGACACACAAAGGGGGCTTTCTTT	CASRPHLPGHTKGAFF
TRBV7-2	-	-	TRBJ2-1	TGTGCCAGCACTACAGGGAACTCCTACAATGAGCAGTTCTTC	CASTTGNSYNEQFF
TRBV20-1	-	-	TRBJ2-3	TGCAGTGCTAGAGATCAGGGTGGAAATACGCAGTATTTT	CSARDQGGNTQYF
TRBV2	-	many	TRBJ1-2	TGTGCCAGCAGTTTCAGGGTGGGGTATGGCTACACCTTC	CASSFRVGYGYTF
TRBV10-3	TRBD2	few	TRBJ2-1	TGTACCATCGGGAGTAGCGGGTCGAGCTCCTACAATGAGCAGTTCTTC	CTIGSSGSSSYNEQFF
TRBV25-1	-	-	TRBJ2-7	TGTGCCAGCAGTGAATACCAGGGCCCTTCCTACGAGCAGTACTTC	CASSEYQGPSYEQYF
TRBV6-4	-	many	TRBJ2-2	TGTGCCAGCAGCGAGGGCTATCCAAACACCGGGGAGCTGTTTTTT	CASSEGYPNTGELFF
TRBV5-4	TRBD1	many	TRBJ1-2	TGTGCCAGCAGCTCCGACAGGGGGGACTATGGCTACACCTTC	CASSSDRGDYGYTF
TRBV7-6	TRBD1	-	TRBJ1-2	TGTGCCAGCAGCTTAGGGTCTGGACAGGACCTCTATGGCTACACCTTC	CASSLGSGQDLYGYTF
TRBV30	-	many	TRBJ1-5	TGTGCCTGGAGTGTGGGGGGCGGGAATCAGCCCCAGCATTTT	CAWSVGGGNQPQHF
TRBV30	TRBD1	few	TRBJ2-7	TGTGCCGCGAGGGACAGCTCCTACGAGCAGTACTTC	CAARDSSYEQYF